The rows below give T cell receptor beta chains drawn from one sample of a study of T cells after yellow fever vaccination. TCRdb called the 5' RACE reads again in MiXCR, with one record for every CDR3 protein. This sample carries 620,000 or so distinct CDR3 sequences, roughly 17% of them seen once, and the ten largest clones take 15% to 20%. The material was PBMCs, obtained more than 4 days after the first yellow fever vaccination. Receptors originate from a young man who received the YFV17D yellow fever vaccine. CDR3s leave out the opening cysteine and the closing phenylalanine or tryptophan.

TRBV7-3	TRBJ1-6	ASSLQGGLSNSPLH
TRBV6-2/TRBV6-3	TRBJ1-1	ASRNRAPGGAF
TRBV5-1	TRBJ2-7	ASRMGIVYEQY
TRBV20-1	TRBJ2-1	SASAGGVWIYNEQF
TRBV4-2	TRBJ2-1	ASRPTLTSGGLLSAYNEQF
TRBV4-3	TRBJ2-2	ASSQATGTGYTGELF
TRBV7-9	TRBJ2-2	ASTTRGAAGELF
TRBV6-1	TRBJ2-6	ASIHWDTSSGANVLT
TRBV5-1	TRBJ1-1	ASIGVLGTEAF
TRBV20-1	TRBJ2-3	SARDWLGRTQAGDTQY
TRBV7-2	TRBJ2-7	ASSLAPHGGYEQY
TRBV6-1	TRBJ2-2	ASGSEAYTGELF
TRBV7-2	TRBJ1-2	ASSPGTGLSGYT
TRBV6-5	TRBJ2-7	ASSYPRGEQY
TRBV4-3	TRBJ2-1	ASSQDPPLGGGPNEQF
TRBV25-1	TRBJ1-6	ASRADRGNSPLH
TRBV9	TRBJ1-2	ASSPQEGRNYGYT
TRBV28	TRBJ2-5	ASTEPARQGPEETQY
TRBV5-5	TRBJ2-5	ASSRLQETQY
TRBV7-9	TRBJ1-4	ASSPSPYGGREKLF
TRBV5-1	TRBJ1-3	ASSLDRGPGNTIY
TRBV4-2	TRBJ2-1	ASSQDTGVAVYNEQF
TRBV21-1	TRBJ1-2	ANTGAVDGYT
TRBV7-2	TRBJ2-3	ASSFRQVKDTQY
TRBV7-9	TRBJ1-5	ASSPLVNQPQH
TRBV20-1	TRBJ2-2	SARRGGGELF
TRBV20-1	TRBJ2-1	SARLAGDHEQF
TRBV6-2/TRBV6-3	TRBJ2-2	ASSFRTGAQYGELF
TRBV4-1	TRBJ2-5	ASSLRHQGETQY
TRBV30	TRBJ1-2	AWSKGMGYT
TRBV6-1	TRBJ1-1	ASSPPTGVNTEAF